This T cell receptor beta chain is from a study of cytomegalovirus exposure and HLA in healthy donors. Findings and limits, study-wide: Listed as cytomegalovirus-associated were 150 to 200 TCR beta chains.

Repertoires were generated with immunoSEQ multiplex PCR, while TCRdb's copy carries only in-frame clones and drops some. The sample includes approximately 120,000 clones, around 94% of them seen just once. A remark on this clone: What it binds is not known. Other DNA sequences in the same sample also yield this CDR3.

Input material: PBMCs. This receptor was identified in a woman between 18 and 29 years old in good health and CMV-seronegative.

For the CDR3, the DNA is TGCGCCAGCAGCTTTACAGGGGGCGGTACCGGGGAGCTGTTTTTT. It translates to CASSFTGGGTGELFF. The rearrangement joins TRBV5-1 to TRBJ2-2, with TRBD1 matching 9 bases. Trimming at V came to 2 bases and at J to 5 bases, leaving 4 bases not matched to a gene. There are 15 residues in the CDR3. CDR1 is SGHRS and CDR2 is YFSETQ in the germline V gene. The variable domain in full, with the rest retrieved from reference TRBV5-1 and TRBJ2-2, is KAGVTQTPRYLIKTRGQQVTLSCSPISGHRSVSWYQQTPGQGLQFLFEYFSETQRNKGNFPGRFSGRQFSNSRSEMNVSTLELGDSALYLCASSFTGGGTGELFFGEGSRLTVL.